This TCR beta chain was profiled in a study of early T cells in non-severe SARS-CoV-2 infection (dated by TCRdb to about 2021). About the full investigation: Because TCR sequencing was done on bulk RNA from unsorted whole blood, the alpha and beta chains could not be paired. The investigation overall reported the following: VDJdb matching was skewed toward anti-spike CD8 responses, so virus-specific expansions were likely underestimated and private and CD4 specificities were missed.

Library creation used 5' RACE. Instrument on record: NextSeq 500. In the TCR library protocol, unique molecular identifiers were attached to individual cDNA molecules to correct for PCR bias and sequencing error. TCR alpha and beta chains were both sequenced, and the abundances of alpha and beta sequences in each sample were closely correlated with each other. Under the source paper's analysis protocol: Decombinator V4 was used to annotate TCR sequences for V gene, J gene and CDR3. TCRs were defined as expanded if a significant change between any two time points was detected under a Poisson model with p below 0.0001. TCR abundances were normalised to the total number of TCRs sequenced in each sample and reported as counts per million. MAIT TCRs were defined by TRAV1-2 paired with TRAJ12, TRAJ20 or TRAJ33, and iNKT TCRs by TRAV10 paired with TRAJ18. VDJdb, accessed 1 November 2021, was searched for CMV, EBV and SARS-CoV-2 annotated TCRs, with TCRs annotated for multiple antigens excluded. In TCRdb, the public reads were trimmed at Q25 with fastp and aligned with MiXCR, with productive beta chains retained. Every distinct CDR3 protein forms one entry, paired with its most common genes and DNA. The V and J calls reflect TCRdb's pipeline rather than the authors' work. This sample comprises approximately 88,000 distinct CDR3 sequences, roughly an eighth of them detected only once. The biggest ten clones account for roughly 1.4% of the sample.

Worth noting for this clonotype: It has no known antigen specificity. Within one base of it there is no much larger clone, and no base qualities were kept.

Its CDR3 holds 18 amino acids, cysteine through phenylalanine. Of the read, only the CDR3 DNA is kept; its 54 bases are in frame from base 1. The germline V gene (reference sequence) gives CDR1 as DFQATT and CDR2 as SNEGSKA. Relative to germline, V is 2 bases shorter and J is 0 bases shorter, with 22 bases between their ends. Set within a cohort of healthcare workers in London, UK, this nested case-control study involved weekly PCR testing of nasopharyngeal swabs along with blood sampling. Between 23 and 31 March 2020, the week of the UK lockdown, healthcare workers were enrolled and then followed up weekly for as long as 16 weeks.

The chain is assembled from TRBV20-1 and TRBJ1-1; the D gene is perhaps TRBD1, from 6 matching bases. The TCR originated in an adult who was a healthcare worker with PCR-confirmed SARS-CoV-2 infection or an uninfected control (not recorded which). Material for sequencing was whole blood. The CDR3 protein sequence reads: CSARNLDSSATLNTEAFF. The DNA sequence is given as TGCAGTGCTAGAAATCTGGACAGTTCTGCCACACTGAACACTGAAGCTTTCTTT.